The sequence of this T cell receptor beta chain was determined in a study of T cell changes during pregnancy in multiple sclerosis. Libraries were prepared by immunoSEQ multiplex PCR; TCRdb keeps only in-frame clonotypes and omits some of them. The table includes around 57,000 clones, 80% to 90% detected once. Germline values: CDR1 SEHNR, CDR2 FQNEAQ (reference sequence). V was pared by 2 bases and J by 4 bases, with 12 bases between. The CDR3 length is 14 residues. This chain uses TRBV7-9 with TRBJ2-7; D call uncertain. The TCR comes from a female donor with multiple sclerosis, enrolled in a pregnancy study. The input for sequencing was peripheral blood, taken in the first trimester of pregnancy. Written as DNA, the CDR3 is TGTGCCAGCAGCTTAAGCGAGATCCCTTACGAGCAGTACTTC. It yields the protein CASSLSEIPYEQYF.